Listed below are T cell receptor delta chains from one sample, sequenced in a study of gamma-delta chains in newborns, infants, children. TCRdb re-processed the reads using CATT. The sample records several thousand delta-chain clones, about 36% being singletons. Material for sequencing was blood. Every receptor here comes from a child who received the measles vaccine. Each CDR3 is given with its conserved first and last residue. The order of the fields is clone size, V gene, D gene, J gene, CDR3 protein, CDR3 DNA. The D gene is left open where the match is weak. Size tells how often a clone was seen (once, few, many) or the class of an expanded clone, and some rows leave it out.

>few|TRDV1|NA|TRDJ1
CALGENRGQGMEDKLIF
TGTGCTCTTGGGGAAAATAGAGGGCAGGGGATGGAAGATAAACTCATCTTT
>NA|TRDV1|NA|TRDJ1
CALGEPGAPTPNYSTTDKLIF
TGTGCTCTTGGGGAACCCGGTGCTCCTACACCTAATTATTCTACCACCGATAAACTCATCTTT
>NA|TRDV3|TRDD3|TRDJ1
CAFAPFPPGDTYTDKLIF
TGTGCCTTTGCCCCTTTTCCTCCGGGGGATACTTACACCGATAAACTCATCTTT
>NA|TRDV1|TRDD3|TRDJ1
CALGQHMGLWGIPRILIF
TGTGCTCTTGGACAACATATGGGCCTCTGGGGGATACCCCGGATACTCATCTTT
>NA|TRDV3|NA|TRDJ1
CASSSTDKLIF
TGTGCCTCTTCCTCCACCGATAAACTCATCTTT
>few|TRDV1|TRDD3|TRDJ1
CALGELRTGDTRELIF
TGTGCTCTTGGGGAATTACGGACGGGGGATACGCGTGAACTCATCTTT
>NA|TRDV2|TRDD3|TRDJ3
CACDTPVLGDTLTSWDTRQMFF
TGTGCCTGTGACACCCCGGTACTGGGGGATACCCTGACTTCCTGGGACACCCGACAGATGTTTTTC
>NA|TRAV29/DV5|TRDD3|TRDJ1
CAASEGPTIWGYWNEYTDKLIF
TGTGCAGCAAGCGAGGGTCCTACGATTTGGGGATACTGGAATGAATACACCGATAAACTCATCTTT
>NA|TRDV1|NA|TRDJ1
CALGEPFGAWRDKLIF
TGTGCTCTTGGGGAACCCTTCGGTGCCTGGAGAGATAAACTCATCTTT
>few|TRDV1|TRDD3|TRDJ1
CALGRSFYDWGILSDKLIF
TGTGCTCTTGGGCGATCCTTCTACGACTGGGGGATACTTTCCGATAAACTCATCTTT
>NA|TRDV2|TRDD3|TRDJ1
CACVIEVRGIGVETDKLIF
TGTGCCTGTGTCATAGAAGTCCGGGGGATAGGTGTGGAAACCGATAAACTCATCTTT
>NA|TRDV1|NA|TRDJ1
CALGRGASRGQADKLIF
TGTGCTCTTGGGAGGGGGGCGAGTCGGGGTCAGGCCGATAAACTCATCTTT
>few|TRAV29/DV5|TRDD3|TRDJ2
CAAKSIRTGGYALALTAQLFF
TGTGCAGCAAAATCCATCCGAACTGGGGGATACGCTCTAGCTTTGACAGCACAACTCTTCTTT
>NA|TRDV2|TRDD3|TRDJ3
CACDTGGYGSSWDTRQMFF
TGTGCCTGTGACACTGGGGGATACGGGAGCTCCTGGGACACCCGACAGATGTTTTTC
>NA|TRDV1|TRDD3|TRDJ1
CALGELHPLPTPWGIRRAYTDKLIF
TGTGCTCTTGGGGAACTTCACCCACTTCCTACCCCATGGGGGATACGTAGAGCTTACACCGATAAACTCATCTTT
>NA|TRDV1|TRDD3|TRDJ1
CALGEIETVWGRLTDKLIF
TGTGCTCTTGGGGAAATTGAGACGGTCTGGGGGAGGCTAACCGATAAACTCATCTTT
>NA|TRDV3|TRDD3|TRDJ1
CAFTVGYWIWGISYKLIF
TGTGCCTTTACCGTTGGTTACTGGATTTGGGGGATATCGTATAAACTCATCTTT
>medium-sized|TRDV2|TRDD3|TRDJ3
CACDYGGYADWDTRQMFF
TGTGCCTGTGACTACGGGGGATACGCAGACTGGGACACCCGACAGATGTTTTTC
>NA|TRDV1|NA|TRDJ1
CALGPKGLRGTGTDKLIF
TGTGCTCTTGGGCCTAAAGGTCTTCGGGGAACTGGGACCGATAAACTCATCTTT
>NA|TRDV2|TRDD3|TRDJ1
CASVNPFRTGGFHKLIF
TGTGCCTCTGTTAACCCATTCCGGACTGGGGGATTCCATAAACTCATCTTT
>few|TRDV1|NA|TRDJ1
CALGERYSGGRLWGSNTDKLIF
TGTGCTCTTGGGGAACGATATTCCGGAGGTCGGCTCTGGGGATCAAACACCGATAAACTCATCTTT
>NA|TRDV3|NA|TRDJ1
CAFELRPSPLLLGSDTDKLIF
TGTGCCTTCGAACTTCGTCCTTCCCCTCTTTTACTGGGGTCAGACACCGATAAACTCATCTTT
>NA|TRDV1|NA|TRDJ1
CALGPPAFPLLRGVGGTDKLIF
TGTGCTCTTGGGCCTCCGGCCTTCCCCCTCCTGAGAGGGGTGGGGGGCACCGATAAACTCATCTTT
>few|TRDV3|TRDD3|TRDJ1
CAFTTYREVLGESTDKLIF
TGTGCCTTCACCACCTACCGGGAGGTACTGGGGGAGTCTACCGATAAACTCATCTTT
>few|TRDV1|TRDD3|TRDJ2
CALGGLAFPGGYWGILRYLTAQLFF
TGTGCTCTTGGGGGACTGGCCTTCCCAGGAGGGTACTGGGGGATACTTCGCTATTTGACAGCACAACTCTTCTTT
>NA|TRDV1|NA|TRDJ1
CALGEISWVAYTDKLIF
TGTGCTCTTGGGGAAATAAGCTGGGTCGCGTACACCGATAAACTCATCTTT
>few|TRDV3|TRDD3|TRDJ3
CAFRGIRSWDTRQMFF
TGTGCCTTTAGGGGGATACGCTCCTGGGACACCCGACAGATGTTTTTC
>once|TRDV1|TRDD3|TRDJ3
CALGERGGGYSWDTRQMFF
TGTGCTCTTGGGGAAAGGGGTGGGGGATACTCCTGGGACACCCGACAGATGTTTTTC
>NA|TRDV3|TRDD3|TRDJ1
CAYLEQHYWGTPAFLHTDKLIF
TGTGCCTACCTAGAACAACATTACTGGGGGACCCCGGCTTTTCTTCACACCGATAAACTCATCTTT
>few|TRDV1|NA|TRDJ1
CALGDHAPLPTSYWGDKLIF
TGTGCTCTTGGGGACCATGCGCCCCTTCCTACGTCCTACTGGGGGGATAAACTCATCTTT
>few|TRDV2|TRDD3|TRDJ1
CACDSPRGIPAGTDKLIF
TGTGCCTGTGACAGCCCCCGGGGGATACCGGCGGGCACCGATAAACTCATCTTT
>NA|TRDV1|NA|TRDJ1
CALGYGVLGRGDPTDKLIF
TGTGCTCTTGGTTATGGGGTTCTAGGTAGGGGGGACCCCACCGATAAACTCATCTTT
>medium-sized|TRDV2|NA|TRDJ1
CACDWTYLLAIPIKLIF
TGTGCCTGTGACTGGACATATCTACTTGCAATACCGATTAAACTCATCTTT
>NA|TRDV2|NA|TRDJ1
CACVDLGGRRADKLIF
TGTGCCTGTGTCGACCTCGGGGGCCGAAGAGCCGATAAACTCATCTTT